This TCR beta chain was retrieved from a study of blood T cell repertoires in COVID-19. Sequenced by immunoSEQ multiplex PCR; TCRdb stores in-frame clones only, minus some. The repertoire holds about 240,000 clones, with roughly 83% as singletons. The germline CDR1 and CDR2 sequences are SGHTS and YDEGEE. This CDR3 is built from 15 residues. Between the trimmed V and J ends, which lost 1 base and 2 bases, there was a span of 10 bases. This chain joins TRBV5-8 and TRBJ1-5; possibly TRBD1 for D (5 bases). The source of this sequence is a woman older than 75 with acute or convalescent COVID-19. Sample: peripheral blood. The CDR3 protein is CASSLSWGGNQPQHF. The CDR3, as DNA: TGTGCCAGCAGCTTGAGCTGGGGGGGCAATCAGCCCCAGCATTTT.